Included here is one TCR beta chain sequence, with context. The target antigen is unknown. Diagnosing involved the use of clinical symptoms, serum thyroxine and TRAb, thyroid ultrasound and orbital computed tomography. This sample stems from a study of T cells in Graves' hyperthyroidism and ophthalmopathy. On the study more broadly: Upon initial diagnosis and before any treatment, peripheral blood was collected. Study-wide results and caveats: Ophthalmopathy was separated from stable hyperthyroidism by a 13 V-J model.

From RNA transcripts, TCR beta CDR3 regions were amplified. Researchers ran a first-round RT-PCR on the TCR CDR3 using the HTBI primer set. TCRdb itself ran the multiplex PCR reads through MiXCR, one entry per CDR3 protein. Altogether some 490,000 distinct CDR3 sequences are present, roughly a sixth being singletons, with the ten largest covering 25% to 30%. The CDR3 has 14 residues. The germline V and J ends were trimmed by 3 bases and 7 bases, with 16 bases remaining between them. Germline CDR1 and CDR2: SGHNT and YYREEE (reference sequence). The source is a woman younger than 45 with Graves' ophthalmopathy. The sequencing input was blood. The J gene is TRBJ2-5, the V gene TRBV5-4; D possibly corresponds to TRBD2 (6 bases). CDR3 protein: CASSSGTPEATQYF. In nucleotides, the CDR3 is TGTGCCAGCAGCTCGGGGACTCCCGAGGCGACCCAGTACTTC.